A selection of T cell receptor beta chains follows, all from one sample in a study of T cell responses to AZD1222 COVID-19 vaccine. Here immunoSEQ multiplex PCR was the method, and the copy in TCRdb shows in-frame clones only, minus some. The table records 170,000 or so clones, around nine tenths of them present only once. The sequencing used peripheral blood, collected on day 0 of AZD1222 vaccination. The receptors were gathered from an adult in good health. CDR3s include the opening cysteine and the closing phenylalanine or tryptophan. The D gene is left open where the match is weak. Clone size is given for some rows only: seen once, a few or many times, or a class if the clone is expanded.

clone_size,j_call,v_call,d_call,cdr3_nt,cdr3_aa
NA,TRBJ2-3,TRBV4-1,NA,TGCGCCAGCAGCCAAGCCGGTAGCAGGGATACGCAGTATTTT,CASSQAGSRDTQYF
NA,TRBJ1-4,TRBV5-1,NA,TGCGCCAGCAGTTCCTCCCCCATGAGGGGAAATAATGAAAAACTGTTTTTT,CASSSSPMRGNNEKLFF
NA,TRBJ1-1,TRBV7-2,TRBD1,TGTGCCAGCAGCTCTAACAGGGGGCTAAACACTGAAGCTTTCTTT,CASSSNRGLNTEAFF
NA,TRBJ2-7,TRBV6-5,NA,TGTGCCAGCAGTTACTCGAGGCCTCCCTTGGCCTACGAGCAGTACTTC,CASSYSRPPLAYEQYF
NA,TRBJ1-2,TRBV7-9,NA,TGTGCCAGCAGCCCGAGTACAGGACAGCTACTTAATCGCTACACCTTC,CASSPSTGQLLNRYTF
NA,TRBJ1-2,TRBV11-3,TRBD1,TGTGCCAGCAGCTTAGATCGCGGGACAGATCTTAACTATGGCTACACCTTC,CASSLDRGTDLNYGYTF
NA,TRBJ1-1,TRBV11-3,NA,TGTGCCAGCAGCTTAGTGGGGCAGGGATACTTGGGCACTGAAGCTTTCTTT,CASSLVGQGYLGTEAFF
once,TRBJ1-1,TRBV18,NA,TGTGCCAGCTCACCACAACGTGGTGTTCTCATGAACACTGAAGCTTTCTTT,CASSPQRGVLMNTEAFF
once,TRBJ1-5,TRBV5-1,NA,TGCGCCAGCAGCCCCCGGAATCAGCCCCAGCATTTT,CASSPRNQPQHF
NA,TRBJ2-3,TRBV6-5,NA,TGTGCCAGCAGTTACTCGAATGGGGGTCGGGATACGCAGTATTTT,CASSYSNGGRDTQYF
NA,TRBJ1-2,TRBV11-3,NA,TGTGCCAGCAGCCTCCAGGGAGATGTGGGCTACACCTTC,CASSLQGDVGYTF
NA,TRBJ1-4,TRBV5-1,TRBD1,TGCGCCAGCAGCTTGAGACAGGGGGCGACTAATGAAAAACTGTTTTTT,CASSLRQGATNEKLFF
NA,TRBJ1-5,TRBV19,NA,TGTGCCTTGGGGAGCCCGAGTGGTCAGCCCCAGCATTTT,CALGSPSGQPQHF
NA,TRBJ1-1,TRBV7-2,TRBD1,TGTGCCAGCAGCCGGGACAGGGGGATGAACACTGAAGCTTTCTTT,CASSRDRGMNTEAFF
NA,TRBJ1-4,TRBV30,NA,TGTGCCTGGAGCTGGGGGGATGAAAAACTGTTTTTT,CAWSWGDEKLFF
NA,TRBJ1-1,TRBV6-4,NA,TGTGCCAGCAGTGTCGGCTCGGGCACTGAAGCTTTCTTT,CASSVGSGTEAFF
NA,TRBJ2-1,TRBV13,TRBD2,TGTGCCAGCAGCTCGGGACTAGCGGGGGGGCTCCACAATGAGCAGTTCTTC,CASSSGLAGGLHNEQFF
NA,TRBJ2-3,TRBV28,NA,TGTGCCAGCACCGAAGTTTTGGGGGTTAGCACAGATACGCAGTATTTT,CASTEVLGVSTDTQYF
NA,TRBJ1-1,TRBV6-5,NA,TGTGCCAGCACCTGGACAAGGAACACTGAAGCTTTCTTT,CASTWTRNTEAFF
NA,TRBJ1-6,TRBV19,NA,TGTGCCAGTAGTACGACAGAGAGCTATAATTCACCCCTCCACTTT,CASSTTESYNSPLHF
NA,TRBJ1-2,TRBV6-5,NA,TGTGCCAGCAGTTACACCACAGCCCTTACTAACTATGGCTACACCTTC,CASSYTTALTNYGYTF
NA,TRBJ1-2,TRBV28,NA,TGTGCCAGCAGTACGAGACCAGGTCATCTTGGCTACACCTTC,CASSTRPGHLGYTF
NA,TRBJ1-3,TRBV18,NA,TGTGCCAGCTCGCCCGACCGGGGAAACACCATATATTTT,CASSPDRGNTIYF
NA,TRBJ2-1,TRBV4-3,NA,TGCGCCAGCAGCCAAGAAAGAAATGAGCAGTTCTTC,CASSQERNEQFF
NA,TRBJ2-1,TRBV18,NA,TGTGCCAGCTCACAAACAATAGACAATGAGCAGTTCTTC,CASSQTIDNEQFF
few,TRBJ2-5,TRBV29-1,NA,TGCAGCGTGGACAGCCGGCAGAAGACCCAGTACTTC,CSVDSRQKTQYF
once,TRBJ2-1,TRBV6-2/TRBV6-3,NA,TGTGCCAGCAGTGGCAGGGCTAGCGAGCAGTTCTTC,CASSGRASEQFF
NA,TRBJ2-5,TRBV5-1,NA,TGCGCCAGCAGCTTGGCCCCCGGAAAAGAGACCCAGTACTTC,CASSLAPGKETQYF
NA,TRBJ2-5,TRBV7-2,NA,TGTGCCAGCAGCTACTTGGAGACCCAGTACTTC,CASSYLETQYF
NA,TRBJ2-5,TRBV7-2,NA,TGTGCCAGCAGCCTTATGACAACCGTAGGGGGAGGAGGGACCCAGTACTTC,CASSLMTTVGGGGTQYF
NA,TRBJ1-4,TRBV2,NA,TGTGCCAGTGAGAGGGTCGGTACTAATGAAAAACTGTTTTTT,CASERVGTNEKLFF
NA,TRBJ1-4,TRBV12-1,NA,TGTGCCAGCAGCACAAGGCCGGGACAGGGTGTTTTT,CASSTRPGQGVF
NA,TRBJ1-5,TRBV28,NA,TGTGCCAGCACAAGGTCGACTCAGCCCCAGCATTTT,CASTRSTQPQHF
NA,TRBJ1-1,TRBV19,NA,TGTGCCAGCGAAGCCGACAGGAACACTGAAGCTTTCTTT,CASEADRNTEAFF
NA,TRBJ1-2,TRBV9,TRBD1,TGTGCCAGCAGCGGAGGCCGGAGGGGGCGCAGGTATGGCTACACCTTC,CASSGGRRGRRYGYTF
NA,TRBJ1-4,TRBV5-5,TRBD1,TGTGCCAGCAGCTCCGGGACAGGATATGAAAAACTGTTTTTT,CASSSGTGYEKLFF
NA,TRBJ1-5,TRBV4-1,NA,TGCGCCAGCAGCCAAGTAGACAGCAGTAGGGAACAGCCCCAGCATTTT,CASSQVDSSREQPQHF
NA,TRBJ2-2,TRBV6-5,TRBD2,TGTGCCAGCAGCCGGACTAGCGGGGCCCTAAAGGAGCTGTTTTTT,CASSRTSGALKELFF
NA,TRBJ1-4,TRBV7-2,TRBD1,TGTGCCAGCAGTCGACAGGGTGCGCAGAATGAAAAACTGTTTTTT,CASSRQGAQNEKLFF
NA,TRBJ1-3,TRBV28,TRBD1,TGTGCCAGCAGGACCGGGACAGGGTATTTAGGAAACACCATATATTTT,CASRTGTGYLGNTIYF
NA,TRBJ2-5,TRBV11-3,TRBD2,TGTGCCAGCAGCTTAGCAGGACTAGCGTTAGGGGAGACCCAGTACTTC,CASSLAGLALGETQYF
once,TRBJ1-1,TRBV2,NA,TGTGCCAGCAATAATGGGTGGAACACTGAAGCTTTCTTT,CASNNGWNTEAFF
NA,TRBJ1-1,TRBV21-1,NA,TGTGCCATCGACGCCGGTTTTGTAGTGGACACTGAAGCTTTCTTT,CAIDAGFVVDTEAFF